A selection of T cell receptor beta chains follows, all from one sample in a study of response to subunit inactivated influenza vaccine. MiXCR, run by TCRdb on the RT-PCR reads, gives a single entry per CDR3 protein. This table has more than 700,000 distinct CDR3 sequences, 20% to 25% appearing once. The input for sequencing was PBMCs from blood, taken approximately 5 days after vaccination. The receptors shown here come from a man over 45 who received an inactivated influenza vaccine. Each CDR3 is given with its conserved first and last residue. The D gene is left open where the match is weak. The size of a clone is reported for some rows only, either as once, few or many, or as a class for expanded clones.

abundance	d_gene	v_gene	j_gene	CDR3nt	CDR3aa
many	NA	TRBV12-3/TRBV12-4	TRBJ2-7	TGTGCCAGCAGTATAAACTACGAGCAGTACTTC	CASSINYEQYF
NA	TRBD1	TRBV6-6	TRBJ2-7	TGTGCCAGCAGGGACAGGGGGTCTGGCGAGCAGTACTTC	CASRDRGSGEQYF
NA	NA	TRBV20-1	TRBJ2-7	TGCAGTGCTAGCTTGGGGGGCGGGAGATCCTACGAGCAGTACTTC	CSASLGGGRSYEQYF
NA	TRBD2	TRBV7-9	TRBJ2-1	TGTGCCAGCACACCCCCCGGGACTAGGGTATATGTTGAGCAGTTCTTC	CASTPPGTRVYVEQFF
NA	TRBD2	TRBV28	TRBJ2-1	TGTGCCAGCAGTTCAGGGACTAGCCTATCCAATGAGCAGTTCTTC	CASSSGTSLSNEQFF
NA	NA	TRBV6-2/TRBV6-3	TRBJ2-7	TGTGCCAGCAGTTACTCGCAGGCTGGGGGCCCCTACGAGCAGTACTTC	CASSYSQAGGPYEQYF
few	NA	TRBV7-6	TRBJ1-5	TGTGCCAGCAGCTTAGCGGGCAGGGGTGGTCATCAGCCCCAGCATTTT	CASSLAGRGGHQPQHF
many	NA	TRBV7-6	TRBJ1-1	TGTGCCAGCAGCATACAGGTGAACACTGAAGCTTTCTTT	CASSIQVNTEAFF
many	TRBD1	TRBV20-1	TRBJ1-2	TGCAGTGCTGGGGGACAGGGAAACTATGGCTACACCTTC	CSAGGQGNYGYTF
NA	NA	TRBV7-6	TRBJ2-1	TGTGCCAGCAGCTTAGGGGCGGGGCCCAATGAGCAGTTCTTC	CASSLGAGPNEQFF
few	NA	TRBV12-3/TRBV12-4	TRBJ2-7	TGTGCCAGCAGCTCCGGAGAAGGGGCTTACGAGCAGTACTTC	CASSSGEGAYEQYF
many	NA	TRBV4-3	TRBJ1-2	TGCGCCAGCAGCCAAAAGGGCAGAAATAACTATGGCTACACCTTC	CASSQKGRNNYGYTF
few	TRBD1	TRBV12-3/TRBV12-4	TRBJ2-7	TGTGCCAGCAGCAAAAGGCCGGGACAGGGATACGAGCAGTACTTC	CASSKRPGQGYEQYF
few	TRBD2	TRBV7-9	TRBJ2-7	TGTGCCAGCAGCTTAGGCCTAGCGGGATCTACCTACGAGCAGTACTTC	CASSLGLAGSTYEQYF
NA	NA	TRBV7-9	TRBJ2-1	TGTGCCAGCAGCACTGGACTCGCGTACAATGAGCAGTTCTTC	CASSTGLAYNEQFF
few	NA	TRBV7-7	TRBJ2-7	TGTGCTAGCAGCTTAAATGTGGGTTCCTACGAGCAGTACTTC	CASSLNVGSYEQYF
NA	NA	TRBV20-1	TRBJ2-1	TGCAGTGCTCTACGGGGAACGGCCTACAATGAGCAGTTCTTC	CSALRGTAYNEQFF
few	NA	TRBV7-2	TRBJ1-4	TGTGCCAGCAGCTTAGGGGTTGGGCTGTTTTTT	CASSLGVGLFF
few	NA	TRBV28	TRBJ1-5	TGTGCCAGCAGATGGGACAATCAGCCCCAGCATTTT	CASRWDNQPQHF
many	NA	TRBV7-9	TRBJ2-3	TGTGCCAGCAGCCCCCTGGGTCCCACAGATACGCAGTATTTT	CASSPLGPTDTQYF
few	TRBD1	TRBV5-5	TRBJ1-3	TGTGCCAGCAGCGGGACAGGGTTGGCCCAATCTGGAAACACCATATATTTT	CASSGTGLAQSGNTIYF
few	NA	TRBV12-3/TRBV12-4	TRBJ1-2	TGTGCCAGCAGTTTAGTCAGCGCCTATGGCTACACCTTC	CASSLVSAYGYTF
NA	NA	TRBV9	TRBJ1-1	TGTGCCAGCAGCGCACATATCCCCTTGAACACTGAAGCTTTCTTT	CASSAHIPLNTEAFF
NA	TRBD2	TRBV7-3	TRBJ2-3	TGTGCCAGCAGCACTAGCGGGAGCGGAGATACGCAGTATTTT	CASSTSGSGDTQYF
NA	NA	TRBV4-2	TRBJ1-4	TGTGCCAGCAGCCGCAAAGATACGAATGAAAAACTGTTTTTT	CASSRKDTNEKLFF
NA	NA	TRBV11-2	TRBJ1-4	TGTGCCAGCAGCTTAGGTACAGGGTTGAGGGAAAAACTGTTTTTT	CASSLGTGLREKLFF
many	TRBD2	TRBV29-1	TRBJ2-1	TGCAGCGCAAAACTAGCGGGAGGGGAAAATGAGCAGTTCTTC	CSAKLAGGENEQFF
few	NA	TRBV20-1	TRBJ2-1	TGCAGTGCGCAGGGGCTTGGGAATGAGCAGTTCTTC	CSAQGLGNEQFF
NA	NA	TRBV2	TRBJ2-7	TGTGCCAGCAGTGACACACACAGGAGGCTCTACGAGCAGTACTTC	CASSDTHRRLYEQYF
few	NA	TRBV5-1	TRBJ2-7	TGCGCCAGCAGCTTGGGACAGGCAACCAAAAGGGGGTCCTACGAGCAGTACTTC	CASSLGQATKRGSYEQYF
many	NA	TRBV12-3/TRBV12-4	TRBJ2-7	TGTGCCAGCAGACTAGGACCTGAGCAGTACTTC	CASRLGPEQYF
NA	TRBD2	TRBV29-1	TRBJ2-3	TGCAGTGCCTTAGCGGGAGGGCCCGCAGATACGCAGTATTTT	CSALAGGPADTQYF
NA	NA	TRBV29-1	TRBJ2-7	TGCAGCGTTCGCGAAGGGGTCGGCGAGCAGTACTTC	CSVREGVGEQYF
few	NA	TRBV7-2	TRBJ2-3	TGTGCCAGCAGCTTACCGGCGGGGGCCACAGATACGCAGTATTTT	CASSLPAGATDTQYF
NA	TRBD1	TRBV6-1	TRBJ2-1	TGTGCCAGCAGTGAAGGTCCGGACAGGGGAAATGAGCAGTTCTTC	CASSEGPDRGNEQFF
few	NA	TRBV20-1	TRBJ2-7	TGCAGTGCTAGTTCCCCGAGCTCCTACGAGCAGTACTTC	CSASSPSSYEQYF
few	TRBD1	TRBV6-2/TRBV6-3	TRBJ2-7	TGTGCCAGCAGTGGACCCCGGGACAGTGCCTACGAGCAGTACTTC	CASSGPRDSAYEQYF
NA	TRBD1	TRBV19	TRBJ2-3	TGTGCCAGTAGTTGGACAGGGGGCACAGATACGCAGTATTTT	CASSWTGGTDTQYF
NA	NA	TRBV7-9	TRBJ2-1	TGTGCCAGCAGCTTAGAAGTTGAGCAGTTCTTC	CASSLEVEQFF
NA	NA	TRBV12-3/TRBV12-4	TRBJ1-5	TGTGCCAGCAGTTTAGATCAGCCCCAGCATTTT	CASSLDQPQHF
NA	NA	TRBV6-2/TRBV6-3	TRBJ2-7	TGTGCCAGCAGTACCTCCTTGCCGGGAACCTACGAGCAGTACTTC	CASSTSLPGTYEQYF
NA	TRBD1	TRBV5-1	TRBJ2-3	TGCGCCAGCAGCGATGGGACAGCCGGCACAGATACGCAGTATTTT	CASSDGTAGTDTQYF
NA	NA	TRBV7-9	TRBJ2-3	TGTGCCAGCAGCTTAGTACATACAGATACGCAGTATTTT	CASSLVHTDTQYF
few	NA	TRBV5-8	TRBJ2-7	TGTGCCAGCATCAGGATGACGGGCTACGAGCAGTACTTC	CASIRMTGYEQYF
few	NA	TRBV2	TRBJ2-7	TGTGCCAGCAGTGAAGCCAACGAGCAGTACTTC	CASSEANEQYF
NA	NA	TRBV7-2	TRBJ1-2	TGTGCCAGCAGCCAATCGGGCGGAGGCTACACCTTC	CASSQSGGGYTF
few	NA	TRBV5-6	TRBJ1-5	TGTGCCAGCGGGAGGACCGCCAGCAATCAGCCCCAGCATTTT	CASGRTASNQPQHF
few	NA	TRBV4-3	TRBJ2-5	TGCGCCAGCAGCCAAGGCATAACAGGGTTGGAGCAAGAGACCCAGTACTTC	CASSQGITGLEQETQYF